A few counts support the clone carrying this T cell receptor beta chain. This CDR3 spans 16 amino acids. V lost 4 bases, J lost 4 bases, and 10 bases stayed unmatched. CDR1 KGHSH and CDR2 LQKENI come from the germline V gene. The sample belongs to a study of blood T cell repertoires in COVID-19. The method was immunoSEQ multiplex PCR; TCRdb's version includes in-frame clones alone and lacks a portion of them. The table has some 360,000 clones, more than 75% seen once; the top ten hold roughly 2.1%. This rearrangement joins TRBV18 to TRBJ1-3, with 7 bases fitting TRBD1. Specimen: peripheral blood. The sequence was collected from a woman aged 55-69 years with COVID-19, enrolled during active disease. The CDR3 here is CASSQPGQLEGNTIYF. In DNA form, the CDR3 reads TGTGCCAGCTCACAACCGGGACAGCTGGAGGGAAACACCATATATTTT.